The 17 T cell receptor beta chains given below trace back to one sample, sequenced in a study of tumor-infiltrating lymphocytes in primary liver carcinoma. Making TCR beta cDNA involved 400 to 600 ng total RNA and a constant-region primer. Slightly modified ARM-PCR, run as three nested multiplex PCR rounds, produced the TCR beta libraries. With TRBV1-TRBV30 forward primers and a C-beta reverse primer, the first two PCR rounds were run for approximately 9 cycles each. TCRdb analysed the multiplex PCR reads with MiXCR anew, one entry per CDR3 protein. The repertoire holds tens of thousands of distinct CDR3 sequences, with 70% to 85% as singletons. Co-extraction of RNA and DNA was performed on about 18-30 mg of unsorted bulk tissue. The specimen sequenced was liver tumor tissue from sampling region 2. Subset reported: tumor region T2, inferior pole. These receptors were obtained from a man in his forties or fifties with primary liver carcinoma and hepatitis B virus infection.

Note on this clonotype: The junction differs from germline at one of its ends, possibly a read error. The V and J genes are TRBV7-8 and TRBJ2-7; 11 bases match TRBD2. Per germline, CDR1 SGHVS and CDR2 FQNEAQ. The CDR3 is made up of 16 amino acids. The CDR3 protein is CASSPGTSGSSYEEYF. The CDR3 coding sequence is TGTGCCAGCAGCCCTGGGACTAGCGGTAGCTCCTACGAGGAGTACTTC. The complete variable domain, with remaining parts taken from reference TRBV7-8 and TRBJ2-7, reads GAGVSQSPRYKVAKRGQDVALRCDPISGHVSLFWYQQALGQGPEFLTYFQNEAQLDKSGLPSDRFFAERPEGSVSTLKIQRTQQEDSAVYLCASSPGTSGSSYEEYFGPGTRLTVT.

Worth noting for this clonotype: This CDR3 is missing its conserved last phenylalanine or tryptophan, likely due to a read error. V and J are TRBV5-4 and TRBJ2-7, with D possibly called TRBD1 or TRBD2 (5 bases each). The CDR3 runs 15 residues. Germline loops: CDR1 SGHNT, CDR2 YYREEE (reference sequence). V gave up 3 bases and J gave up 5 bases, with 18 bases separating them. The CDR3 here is CASSWGGLFGDEQYS. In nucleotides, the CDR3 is TGTGCCAGCAGCTGGGGCGGATTATTCGGGGACGAGCAGTACTCC.

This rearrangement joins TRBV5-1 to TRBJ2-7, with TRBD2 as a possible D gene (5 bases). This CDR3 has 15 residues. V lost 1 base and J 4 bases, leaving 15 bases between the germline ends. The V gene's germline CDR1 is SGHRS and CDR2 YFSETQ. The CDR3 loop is CASSLTNGSSYEQYF. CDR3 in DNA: TGCGCCAGCAGCTTGACAAATGGGAGCTCATACGAGCAGTACTTC.

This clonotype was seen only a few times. The CDR3 nucleotides read TGTGTCGGCAGCGGGGGCTCCTACGAGCAGTACTTC. This encodes CVGSGGSYEQYF. V usage is TRBV21-1 and J usage is TRBJ2-7. TRBV21-1 is assigned pseudogene status. The CDR3 runs to 12 residues.

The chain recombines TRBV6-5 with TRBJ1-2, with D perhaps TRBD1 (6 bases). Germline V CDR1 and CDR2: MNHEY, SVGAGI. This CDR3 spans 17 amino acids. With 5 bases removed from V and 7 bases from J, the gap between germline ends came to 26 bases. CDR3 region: CASSRLGGSGLNSGYTF. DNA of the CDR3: TGTGCCAGCAGTCGTCTAGGGGGGTCGGGATTGAACAGTGGCTACACCTTC.

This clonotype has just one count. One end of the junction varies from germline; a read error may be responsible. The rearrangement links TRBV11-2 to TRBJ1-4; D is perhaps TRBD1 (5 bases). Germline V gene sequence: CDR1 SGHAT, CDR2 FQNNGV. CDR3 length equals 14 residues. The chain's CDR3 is CASGIEVGDEKLLF. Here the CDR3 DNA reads TGTGCCAGCGGCATAGAGGTTGGGGACGAAAAACTGTTATTT.

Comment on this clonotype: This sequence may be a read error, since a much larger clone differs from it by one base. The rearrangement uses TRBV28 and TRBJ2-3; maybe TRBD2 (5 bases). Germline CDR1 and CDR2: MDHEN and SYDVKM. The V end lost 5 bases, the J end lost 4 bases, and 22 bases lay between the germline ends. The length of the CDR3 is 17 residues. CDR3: CASSGSSRARRSDTQYF. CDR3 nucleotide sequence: TGTGCCAGCAGTGGGAGTTCGCGAGCGAGAAGGTCAGATACGCAGTATTTT.

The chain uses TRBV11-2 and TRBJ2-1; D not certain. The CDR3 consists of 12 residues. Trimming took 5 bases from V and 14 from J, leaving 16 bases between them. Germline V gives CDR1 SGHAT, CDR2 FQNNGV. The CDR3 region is CASSPEYNVEFF. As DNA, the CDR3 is TGTGCCAGCAGCCCGGAGTACAACGTGGAGTTCTTC.

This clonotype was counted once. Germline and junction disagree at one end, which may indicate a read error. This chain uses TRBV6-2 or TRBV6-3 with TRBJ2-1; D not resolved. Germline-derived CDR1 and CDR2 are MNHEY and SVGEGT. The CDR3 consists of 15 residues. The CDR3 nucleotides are TGTGCAAGCAGTTACGCTAGGACGTTTTATAATGAGCAGTTCTTC. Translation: CASSYARTFYNEQFF.

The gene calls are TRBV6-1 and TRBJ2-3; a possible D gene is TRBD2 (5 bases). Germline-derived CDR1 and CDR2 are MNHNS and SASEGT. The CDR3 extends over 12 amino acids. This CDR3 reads CVSRRTGDTQYF. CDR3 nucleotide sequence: TGTGTTAGCAGGCGGACGGGGGATACGCAGTATTTT.

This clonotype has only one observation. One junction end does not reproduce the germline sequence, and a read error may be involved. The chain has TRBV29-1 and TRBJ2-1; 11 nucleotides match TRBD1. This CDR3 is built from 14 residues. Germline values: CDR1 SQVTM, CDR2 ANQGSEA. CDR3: CCGLPGQGVDEQSF. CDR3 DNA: TGCTGCGGATTGCCGGGACAGGGGGTGGATGAGCAGTCCTTT.

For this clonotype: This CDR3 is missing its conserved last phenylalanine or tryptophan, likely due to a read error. This CDR3 reads CATSAGTSFVGEQYI. CDR3 DNA: TGTGCCACCAGCGCCGGGACTAGTTTCGTGGGCGAGCAGTACATC. The genes are TRBV9 and TRBJ2-7; 8 bases agree with TRBD2. Germline CDR1 SGDLS, CDR2 YYNGEE. The CDR3 runs 15 residues.

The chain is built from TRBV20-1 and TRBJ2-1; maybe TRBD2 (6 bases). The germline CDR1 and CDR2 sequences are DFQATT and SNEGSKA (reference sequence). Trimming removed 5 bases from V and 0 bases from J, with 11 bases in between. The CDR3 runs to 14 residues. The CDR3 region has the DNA TGCAGTGCTGACCAGGAGGGCTCCTACAATGAGCAGTTCTTC. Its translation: CSADQEGSYNEQFF.

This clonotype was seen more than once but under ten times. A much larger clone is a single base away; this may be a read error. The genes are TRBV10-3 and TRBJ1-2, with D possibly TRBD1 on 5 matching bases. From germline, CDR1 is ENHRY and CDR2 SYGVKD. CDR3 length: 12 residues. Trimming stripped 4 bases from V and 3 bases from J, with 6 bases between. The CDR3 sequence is CAISVGDYGYTF. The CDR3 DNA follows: TGTGCCATCAGTGTGGGGGACTATGGCTACACCTTC.

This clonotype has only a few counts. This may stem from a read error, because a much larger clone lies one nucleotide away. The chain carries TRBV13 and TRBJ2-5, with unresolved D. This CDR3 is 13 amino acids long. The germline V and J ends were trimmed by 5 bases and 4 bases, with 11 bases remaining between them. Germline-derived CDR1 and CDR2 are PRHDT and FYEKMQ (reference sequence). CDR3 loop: CASSPVVGETQYF. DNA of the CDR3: TGTGCCAGCAGCCCGGTGGTAGGAGAGACCCAGTACTTC.

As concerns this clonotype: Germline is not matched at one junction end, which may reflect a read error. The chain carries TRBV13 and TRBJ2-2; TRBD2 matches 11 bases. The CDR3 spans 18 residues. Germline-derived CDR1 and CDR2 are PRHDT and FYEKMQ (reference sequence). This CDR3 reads CANSADLGLAGGTGELFF. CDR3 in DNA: TGTGCCAACAGCGCAGACCTCGGCCTAGCGGGAGGCACCGGGGAGCTGTTTTTT.

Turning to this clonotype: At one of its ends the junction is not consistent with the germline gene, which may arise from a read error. CDR3 bases: TGTGCCAGCGGCTCGCGCCCCGGTGGGAGGATCTATGAGCAATTCTTC. Translation gives CASGSRPGGRIYEQFF. The chain carries TRBV11-2 and TRBJ2-1, with TRBD2 as a possible D gene (6 bases). Per the germline V gene, CDR1 is SGHAT and CDR2 is FQNNGV. The CDR3 is 16 amino acids.